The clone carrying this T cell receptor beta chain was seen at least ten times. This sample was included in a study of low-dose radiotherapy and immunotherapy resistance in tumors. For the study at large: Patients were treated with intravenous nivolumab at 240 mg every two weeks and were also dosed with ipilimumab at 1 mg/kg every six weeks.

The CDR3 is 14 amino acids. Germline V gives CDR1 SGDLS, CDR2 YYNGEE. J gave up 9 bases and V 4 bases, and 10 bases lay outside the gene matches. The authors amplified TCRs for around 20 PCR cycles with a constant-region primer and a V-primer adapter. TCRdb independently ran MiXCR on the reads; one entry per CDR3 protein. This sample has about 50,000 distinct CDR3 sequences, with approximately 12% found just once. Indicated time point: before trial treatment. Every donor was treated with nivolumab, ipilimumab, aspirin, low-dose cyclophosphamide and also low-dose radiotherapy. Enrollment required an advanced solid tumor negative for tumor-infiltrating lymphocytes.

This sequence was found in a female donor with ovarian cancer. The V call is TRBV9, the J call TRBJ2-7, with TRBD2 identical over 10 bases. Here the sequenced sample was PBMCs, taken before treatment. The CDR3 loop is CASSLSGGDQGQYF. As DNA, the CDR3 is TGTGCCAGCAGCCTCAGCGGGGGGGACCAGGGGCAGTACTTC.